The 8 T cell receptor beta chains reported below all come from one sample, sequenced in a study of T cells in Graves' hyperthyroidism and ophthalmopathy. Researchers amplified the TCR beta CDR3 regions from RNA transcripts. Carried out on the TCR CDR3, a first-round RT-PCR used the HTBI primer set. MiXCR, applied by TCRdb to the multiplex PCR reads, yields one record per CDR3 protein. The sample comprises a few hundred thousand distinct CDR3 sequences, less than 20% of which are singletons, and around two fifths rests with the top ten. The sample consisted of blood. The receptors were sampled from a man younger than 35 with Graves' ophthalmopathy.

This clonotype was picked up many times. The chain links TRBV12-3 or TRBV12-4 to TRBJ1-5; D possibly corresponds to TRBD1 (6 bases). The CDR3 covers 14 residues. V was trimmed by 6 bases and J by 4 bases, leaving 13 bases between them. The CDR3 sequence: CASRLDRRNQPQHF. CDR3 sequence (DNA): TGTGCCAGCAGACTGGACAGACGAAATCAGCCCCAGCATTTT.

This clonotype has at least ten counts. This chain uses TRBV11-2 with TRBJ2-3; D unresolved. Germline V gives CDR1 SGHAT, CDR2 FQNNGV. This CDR3 has 12 amino acids. V dropped 0 bases and J dropped 8 bases, with 6 bases sitting between them. The CDR3 protein is CASSLEGGTQYF. CDR3 DNA: TGTGCCAGCAGCTTAGAAGGTGGTACGCAGTATTTT.

This clonotype was recorded at least ten times. The chain recombines TRBV3-1 with TRBJ2-3; D perhaps matches TRBD2 (7 bases). The CDR3 totals 14 residues. V was cut by 1 base and J by 7 bases, with 12 bases left in between. CDR1 and CDR2 (germline): LGHDT, YNNKEL (reference sequence). For the CDR3, the DNA is TGTGCCAGCAGCCAAGGGGCGGGGGCCCATACGCAGTATTTT. Protein product: CASSQGAGAHTQYF.

The rearrangement links TRBV10-3 to TRBJ2-5; the match to TRBD2 covers 8 bases. CDR1 is ENHRY, CDR2 SYGVKD, per germline. The V segment lost 7 bases and the J segment 5 bases; nucleotides outside the gene matches: 12. The CDR3 covers 15 residues. The CDR3 DNA sequence: TGTGCCATCAATGACGGGGGGGCCGTAGGTGAGACCCAGTACTTC. Translated: CAINDGGAVGETQYF.

In this sample, this clonotype turned up many times. The CDR3 DNA reads TGCAGCGTGGACAGGGGAAGAGACACCGGGGAGCTGTTTTTT. Protein sequence: CSVDRGRDTGELFF. The rearrangement joins TRBV29-1 to TRBJ2-2, with 9 bases fitting TRBD1. The V gene's germline CDR1 is SQVTM and CDR2 ANQGSEA. J gave up 3 bases and V 6 bases, and 5 bases lay outside the gene matches. The CDR3 runs to 14 residues.

Note on this clonotype: This sequence may be a read error, since a much larger clone differs from it by one base. V and J are TRBV20-1 and TRBJ2-7; D possibly uses TRBD1 or TRBD2 (5 bases each). From germline, CDR1 is DFQATT and CDR2 SNEGSKA (reference sequence). The CDR3 loop spans 13 amino acids. Written as DNA, the CDR3 is TGCGGTGCTAGAGATTCAGGGAGCTACGAGCAGTACTTC. Translating it yields CGARDSGSYEQYF.

This clonotype was recorded many times. The gene calls are TRBV5-5 and TRBJ2-3; TRBD1 or TRBD2 may be the D gene (5 bases each). Germline loops: CDR1 SGHKS, CDR2 YYEKEE (reference sequence). CDR3 length equals 14 residues. Trimming cost V 0 bases and J 3 bases, with 8 bases left between them. Written as DNA, the CDR3 is TGTGCCAGCAGCTTGGGAGAGGGGACAGATACGCAGTATTTT. Translated, it gives CASSLGEGTDTQYF. Combining the CDR3 with reference TRBV5-5 and TRBJ2-3 gives the whole variable domain DAGVTQSPTHLIKTRGQQVTLRCSPISGHKSVSWYQQVLGQGPQFIFQYYEKEERGRGNFPDRFSARQFPNYSSELNVNALLLGDSALYLCASSLGEGTDTQYFGPGTRLTVL.

This clonotype was detected ten times or more. This chain links TRBV7-6 with TRBJ2-1; the match to TRBD1 covers 7 bases. V gave up 5 bases and J gave up 4 bases; unmatched junction bases: 8. Germline V gene data show CDR1 as SGHVS and CDR2 as FNYEAQ. The length of the CDR3 is 15 residues. The CDR3 bases are TGTGCCAGCAGCCCAAGCCCCAGGGGGTACAATGAGCAGTTCTTC. Translation: CASSPSPRGYNEQFF. Full variable domain (missing parts from reference TRBV7-6 and TRBJ2-1): GAGVSQSPRYKVTKRGQDVALRCDPISGHVSLYWYRQALGQGPEFLTYFNYEAQQDKSGLPNDRFSAERPEGSISTLTIQRTEQRDSAMYRCASSPSPRGYNEQFFGPGTRLTVL.